These T cell receptor beta chains were read from a single sample in a study of OX40 agonist ivuxolimab in advanced cancers. This table comes from immunoSEQ multiplex PCR, and its TCRdb copy is limited to in-frame clones, with some not included. The data show roughly 30,000 clones, with about 86% seen just once and roughly 29% held by the top ten. Here the sequenced sample was CD4+ or CD8+ T cells sorted from blood, taken in a trial of the OX40 agonist ivuxolimab. These receptors all come from an adult with an advanced solid tumor such as melanoma, head and neck, liver or kidney cancer. Each CDR3 is given with its conserved first and last residue. D genes are given only for firm matches. Size is omitted from some rows. Given values are once, few, many or a class for expanded clones.

CDR3aa: CSAYLLESYEQYF; CDR3nt: TGCAGCGCCTACCTCTTGGAGTCCTACGAGCAGTACTTC; v_gene: TRBV29-1; abundance: -; d_gene: -; j_gene: TRBJ2-7
CDR3aa: CASSQSVGAGGEQYF; CDR3nt: TGTGCCAGCAGCCAAAGCGTCGGCGCCGGGGGTGAGCAGTACTTC; v_gene: TRBV4-2; abundance: -; d_gene: -; j_gene: TRBJ2-7
CDR3aa: CASSFAGDNEQFF; CDR3nt: TGTGCCAGCAGTTTTGCGGGGGACAATGAGCAGTTCTTC; v_gene: TRBV28; abundance: once; d_gene: TRBD2; j_gene: TRBJ2-1
CDR3aa: CASSEWGDTEAFF; CDR3nt: TGCGCCAGCAGTGAGTGGGGGGATACTGAAGCTTTCTTT; v_gene: TRBV10-1; abundance: -; d_gene: -; j_gene: TRBJ1-1
CDR3aa: CASSPRDRGFNEQFF; CDR3nt: TGTGCCAGCAGCCCTCGGGACAGGGGATTCAATGAGCAGTTCTTC; v_gene: TRBV11-3; abundance: -; d_gene: TRBD1; j_gene: TRBJ2-1
CDR3aa: CASSVGRGEQYF; CDR3nt: TGTGCCAGCAGCGTAGGTAGGGGCGAGCAGTACTTC; v_gene: TRBV9; abundance: -; d_gene: -; j_gene: TRBJ2-7
CDR3aa: CASSQGRLAPQHF; CDR3nt: TGTGCCAGCAGCCAGGGACGGCTCGCGCCCCAGCATTTT; v_gene: TRBV7-8; abundance: -; d_gene: -; j_gene: TRBJ1-5
CDR3aa: CATSRDSNSGTGVLPLHF; CDR3nt: TGTGCCACCAGCAGAGATTCTAATTCCGGGACAGGGGTTTTACCCCTCCACTTT; v_gene: TRBV15; abundance: many; d_gene: TRBD1; j_gene: TRBJ1-6
CDR3aa: CASMGGRAYEQYF; CDR3nt: TGTGCCAGCATGGGGGGCAGGGCGTACGAGCAGTACTTC; v_gene: TRBV27; abundance: -; d_gene: -; j_gene: TRBJ2-7
CDR3aa: CASSFSDRGPWEQYF; CDR3nt: TGTGCCAGCAGCTTTTCGGACAGGGGGCCATGGGAGCAGTACTTC; v_gene: TRBV13; abundance: few; d_gene: TRBD1; j_gene: TRBJ2-7
CDR3aa: CASSAGTGHTGANVLTF; CDR3nt: TGTGCCAGCTCCGCCGGGACAGGACACACTGGGGCCAACGTCCTGACTTTC; v_gene: TRBV18; abundance: -; d_gene: TRBD1; j_gene: TRBJ2-6
CDR3aa: CASSFGTGRYEQYF; CDR3nt: TGTGCCAGCAGCTTCGGGACAGGGAGGTACGAGCAGTACTTC; v_gene: TRBV7-6; abundance: -; d_gene: TRBD1; j_gene: TRBJ2-7
CDR3aa: CASSMQGAGNTEAFF; CDR3nt: TGCGCCAGCAGCATGCAGGGGGCAGGGAACACTGAAGCTTTCTTT; v_gene: TRBV4-1; abundance: -; d_gene: TRBD1; j_gene: TRBJ1-1
CDR3aa: CASSFVTGFYEQYF; CDR3nt: TGTGCCAGCAGCTTTGTTACGGGGTTCTACGAGCAGTACTTC; v_gene: TRBV7-9; abundance: -; d_gene: -; j_gene: TRBJ2-7
CDR3aa: CASSLEYRQASGNTIYF; CDR3nt: TGTGCCAGCAGTTTAGAATACCGACAGGCTTCTGGAAACACCATATATTTT; v_gene: TRBV28; abundance: -; d_gene: -; j_gene: TRBJ1-3
CDR3aa: CASTWSGDELWNEQFF; CDR3nt: TGTGCCAGCACATGGAGCGGAGACGAGCTATGGAATGAGCAGTTCTTC; v_gene: TRBV28; abundance: -; d_gene: -; j_gene: TRBJ2-1
CDR3aa: CACQLTANNQPQHF; CDR3nt: TGTGCCTGCCAGTTAACGGCGAACAATCAGCCCCAGCATTTT; v_gene: TRBV30; abundance: -; d_gene: -; j_gene: TRBJ1-5
CDR3aa: CASSYLNNSPLHF; CDR3nt: TGTGCCAGCAGTTACCTAAATAATTCACCCCTCCACTTT; v_gene: TRBV6-5; abundance: -; d_gene: -; j_gene: TRBJ1-6
CDR3aa: CSVGQGTDEKLFF; CDR3nt: TGCAGCGTTGGCCAGGGGACCGACGAAAAACTGTTTTTT; v_gene: TRBV29-1; abundance: -; d_gene: -; j_gene: TRBJ1-4
CDR3aa: CASSQDLASGNYNEQFF; CDR3nt: TGCGCCAGCAGCCAAGATCTGGCTAGCGGTAACTACAATGAGCAGTTCTTC; v_gene: TRBV4-1; abundance: -; d_gene: TRBD2; j_gene: TRBJ2-1
CDR3aa: CSVRPGGSYNEQFF; CDR3nt: TGCAGCGTGAGGCCCGGGGGGAGCTACAATGAGCAGTTCTTC; v_gene: TRBV29-1; abundance: -; d_gene: TRBD2; j_gene: TRBJ2-1
CDR3aa: CASSQGYGYTF; CDR3nt: TGTGCCAGCTCGCAGGGCTATGGCTACACCTTC; v_gene: TRBV28; abundance: -; d_gene: -; j_gene: TRBJ1-2
CDR3aa: CASSGTGFDTIYF; CDR3nt: TGTGCCAGCAGCGGTACAGGGTTTGACACCATATATTTT; v_gene: TRBV6-5; abundance: -; d_gene: -; j_gene: TRBJ1-3
CDR3aa: CSVQLTSRDTGELFF; CDR3nt: TGCAGCGTTCAATTAACTAGCAGGGACACCGGGGAGCTGTTTTTT; v_gene: TRBV29-1; abundance: -; d_gene: -; j_gene: TRBJ2-2
CDR3aa: CASSLKGKSEAFF; CDR3nt: TGTGCCAGCAGCTTGAAAGGCAAAAGTGAAGCTTTCTTT; v_gene: TRBV5-6; abundance: -; d_gene: -; j_gene: TRBJ1-1
CDR3aa: CASSTDTAYEQYF; CDR3nt: TGTGCCAGCAGCACCGACACCGCCTACGAGCAGTACTTC; v_gene: TRBV13; abundance: -; d_gene: -; j_gene: TRBJ2-7
CDR3aa: CASSLGLFYGYTF; CDR3nt: TGTGCCAGCAGCCTGGGACTGTTCTATGGCTACACCTTC; v_gene: TRBV27; abundance: -; d_gene: -; j_gene: TRBJ1-2
CDR3aa: CASSTTLGETQYF; CDR3nt: TGTGCCAGCAGCACTACCTTGGGAGAGACCCAGTACTTC; v_gene: TRBV2; abundance: -; d_gene: -; j_gene: TRBJ2-5
CDR3aa: CASSLAGNEQFF; CDR3nt: TGTGCCAGCAGCTTGGCCGGGAATGAGCAGTTCTTC; v_gene: TRBV5-6; abundance: -; d_gene: -; j_gene: TRBJ2-1
CDR3aa: CASSHRGGYEQYF; CDR3nt: TGTGCCAGCAGCCATCGGGGGGGCTACGAGCAGTACTTC; v_gene: TRBV4-2; abundance: -; d_gene: TRBD2; j_gene: TRBJ2-7
CDR3aa: CASSQTTDRLDEQFF; CDR3nt: TGTGCCAGCAGTCAAACCACGGACAGGCTCGATGAGCAGTTCTTC; v_gene: TRBV28; abundance: -; d_gene: TRBD1; j_gene: TRBJ2-1
CDR3aa: CASSPPGQGLYGYTF; CDR3nt: TGTGCCAGCAGCCCACCGGGACAGGGACTCTATGGCTACACCTTC; v_gene: TRBV7-9; abundance: -; d_gene: TRBD1; j_gene: TRBJ1-2
CDR3aa: CASSQGVTEAFF; CDR3nt: TGTGCCAGCAGCCAGGGTGTAACTGAAGCTTTCTTT; v_gene: TRBV7-9; abundance: -; d_gene: -; j_gene: TRBJ1-1
CDR3aa: CASSTPVQDYNEQFF; CDR3nt: TGTGCCAGCAGCACCCCCGTGCAGGACTACAATGAGCAGTTCTTC; v_gene: TRBV28; abundance: -; d_gene: -; j_gene: TRBJ2-1
CDR3aa: CASSLRTSGTTDTQYF; CDR3nt: TGTGCCAGCAGCTTGCGGACTAGCGGGACCACAGATACGCAGTATTTT; v_gene: TRBV7-2; abundance: -; d_gene: TRBD2; j_gene: TRBJ2-3
CDR3aa: CSARTGGRFF; CDR3nt: TGCAGTGCCAGGACAGGGGGGAGGTTCTTC; v_gene: TRBV20-1; abundance: -; d_gene: TRBD1; j_gene: TRBJ2-1
CDR3aa: CASSLGQGTIQFF; CDR3nt: TGTGCTAGCAGCCTCGGACAGGGAACTATCCAGTTCTTC; v_gene: TRBV7-7; abundance: -; d_gene: TRBD1; j_gene: TRBJ2-1
CDR3aa: CASSYSKRLEAFF; CDR3nt: TGTGCCAGCAGTTACTCGAAGAGGCTTGAAGCTTTCTTT; v_gene: TRBV6-5; abundance: few; d_gene: -; j_gene: TRBJ1-1
CDR3aa: CASTQDGGTYTDTQYF; CDR3nt: TGTGCCAGCACTCAAGATGGGGGGACATACACAGATACGCAGTATTTT; v_gene: TRBV7-6; abundance: -; d_gene: -; j_gene: TRBJ2-3
CDR3aa: CATDRGTEQFF; CDR3nt: TGTGCCACGGACAGGGGGACTGAGCAGTTCTTC; v_gene: TRBV28; abundance: -; d_gene: TRBD1; j_gene: TRBJ2-1
CDR3aa: CASSLSLYNEQFF; CDR3nt: TGTGCTAGCAGCTTAAGCCTCTACAATGAGCAGTTCTTC; v_gene: TRBV7-7; abundance: few; d_gene: -; j_gene: TRBJ2-1
CDR3aa: CASSYSYNEQFF; CDR3nt: TGTGCCAGCAGCTACAGCTACAATGAGCAGTTCTTC; v_gene: TRBV9; abundance: -; d_gene: -; j_gene: TRBJ2-1
CDR3aa: CASSLGRDPGSTNEKLFF; CDR3nt: TGTGCCAGCAGCTTAGGCCGCGATCCAGGGTCAACTAATGAAAAACTGTTTTTT; v_gene: TRBV13; abundance: -; d_gene: -; j_gene: TRBJ1-4
CDR3aa: CASSSVDSQTRDEQFF; CDR3nt: TGTGCCAGCAGCTCGGTGGACTCACAAACGAGGGATGAGCAGTTCTTC; v_gene: TRBV7-9; abundance: -; d_gene: -; j_gene: TRBJ2-1
CDR3aa: CASSLDRAGNQPQHF; CDR3nt: TGCGCCAGCAGCCTCGACAGGGCTGGCAATCAGCCCCAGCATTTT; v_gene: TRBV4-1; abundance: -; d_gene: TRBD1; j_gene: TRBJ1-5
CDR3aa: CASSLYRQGYEQYF; CDR3nt: TGTGCCAGCAGTTTATACCGACAGGGCTACGAGCAGTACTTC; v_gene: TRBV28; abundance: once; d_gene: TRBD1; j_gene: TRBJ2-7
CDR3aa: CASREGGLAQFYEQYF; CDR3nt: TGTGCCAGCAGGGAAGGCGGACTAGCTCAATTCTACGAGCAGTACTTC; v_gene: TRBV27; abundance: -; d_gene: TRBD2; j_gene: TRBJ2-7
CDR3aa: CASSLAEPHTYEQYF; CDR3nt: TGCGCCAGCAGCTTGGCCGAGCCCCACACCTACGAGCAGTACTTC; v_gene: TRBV5-1; abundance: -; d_gene: -; j_gene: TRBJ2-7
CDR3aa: CASSETGGGWGQPQHF; CDR3nt: TGTGCCAGCAGTGAGACAGGGGGCGGATGGGGACAGCCCCAGCATTTT; v_gene: TRBV2; abundance: few; d_gene: TRBD1; j_gene: TRBJ1-5
CDR3aa: CASSSHDGSSTDTQYF; CDR3nt: TGTGCCAGCAGTTCCCACGACGGGAGTAGCACAGATACGCAGTATTTT; v_gene: TRBV27; abundance: -; d_gene: -; j_gene: TRBJ2-3
CDR3aa: CASSPYFPHRGRTEAFF; CDR3nt: TGTGCCAGCAGCCCCTATTTCCCTCACAGGGGGAGAACTGAAGCTTTCTTT; v_gene: TRBV7-3; abundance: few; d_gene: TRBD1; j_gene: TRBJ1-1
CDR3aa: CASSFGSYEQYF; CDR3nt: TGTGCCAGCAGTTTTGGCTCCTACGAGCAGTACTTC; v_gene: TRBV2; abundance: -; d_gene: -; j_gene: TRBJ2-7